The 7 T cell receptor beta chains below all came from one sample that was sequenced in a study of OX40 agonist ivuxolimab in advanced cancers. Sequenced by immunoSEQ multiplex PCR; TCRdb stores in-frame clones only, minus some. The top ten clones hold 0.45% to 0.55% of a sample with approximately 82,000 clones, 87% of them seen once. This specimen consisted of CD4+ or CD8+ T cells sorted from blood, obtained in a trial of the OX40 agonist ivuxolimab. The receptors were gathered from an adult with an advanced solid tumor such as melanoma, head and neck, liver or kidney cancer.

The chain's CDR3 is CASSFPGEETQYF. For the CDR3, the DNA is TGTGCCAGCAGCTTTCCGGGGGAAGAGACCCAGTACTTC. The rearrangement joins TRBV7-9 to TRBJ2-5; perhaps TRBD2 as D (6 bases). V was shortened by 3 bases and J by 3 bases, with 8 bases between the two germline ends. Germline-derived CDR1 and CDR2 are SEHNR and FQNEAQ (reference sequence). CDR3 length: 13 amino acids.

The CDR3 is CASSRTGFNNQPQHF. The CDR3 DNA sequence: TGTGCCAGCAGCCGCACAGGTTTTAACAATCAGCCCCAGCATTTT. This sequence joins TRBV6-5 and TRBJ1-5; TRBD1 might be the D (5 bases). Germline V CDR1 and CDR2: MNHEY, SVGAGI. The CDR3 consists of 15 residues. Trimming took off 6 bases at V and 3 bases at J, with 15 bases between the two ends.

CDR3 loop: CASSLRGQGTNEKLFF. The CDR3, as DNA: TGTGCCAGCAGCTTAAGAGGACAGGGGACTAATGAAAAACTGTTTTTT. The rearrangement joins TRBV7-9 to TRBJ1-4; 9 nucleotides line up with TRBD1. Germline trimming cut 2 bases from V and 2 bases from J; bases unmatched to any gene: 3. This CDR3 is built from 16 residues. The germline V gene has CDR1 SEHNR and CDR2 FQNEAQ (reference sequence).

The gene calls are TRBV18 and TRBJ2-1, with 9 nucleotides matching TRBD1. Trimming at V came to 6 bases and at J to 5 bases, leaving 5 bases not matched to a gene. The CDR3 is made up of 14 amino acids. Germline V CDR1 and CDR2: KGHSH, LQKENI. CDR3 coding DNA: TGTGCCAGCTCCAACAGGGGGCAGGACAATGAGCAGTTCTTC. Protein sequence: CASSNRGQDNEQFF.

V is TRBV19 and J is TRBJ1-6; 9 bases are shared with TRBD1. This CDR3 has 18 residues. CDR1 LNHDA and CDR2 SQIVND come from the germline V gene (reference sequence). With 5 bases clipped from V and 3 bases from J, the junction kept 11 bases outside the gene matches. The CDR3 sequence is CASSLRTGAYLYNSPLHF. The CDR3 nucleotides are TGTGCCAGTAGTCTCAGGACAGGGGCTTACCTCTATAATTCACCCCTCCACTTT.

The rearrangement links TRBV18 to TRBJ1-4, with D unclear. Trimming removed 1 base at V and 1 base at J, with 4 bases between. This CDR3 contains 14 residues. Germline CDR1 and CDR2: KGHSH and LQKENI. The CDR3 here is CASSPLGTNEKLFF. The CDR3 DNA reads as TGTGCCAGCTCACCACTGGGAACTAATGAAAAACTGTTTTTT.

The rearrangement joins TRBV12-5 to TRBJ1-5, with D uncertain. V lost 7 bases and J 2 bases, leaving 18 bases between the germline ends. In germline, CDR1 is LGHNT, CDR2 FRNRAP. There are 16 residues in the CDR3. DNA of the CDR3: TGTGCTAGTGCCCCGGGCCTTTTGGTTGGCAATCAGCCCCAGCATTTT. This translates into CASAPGLLVGNQPQHF.